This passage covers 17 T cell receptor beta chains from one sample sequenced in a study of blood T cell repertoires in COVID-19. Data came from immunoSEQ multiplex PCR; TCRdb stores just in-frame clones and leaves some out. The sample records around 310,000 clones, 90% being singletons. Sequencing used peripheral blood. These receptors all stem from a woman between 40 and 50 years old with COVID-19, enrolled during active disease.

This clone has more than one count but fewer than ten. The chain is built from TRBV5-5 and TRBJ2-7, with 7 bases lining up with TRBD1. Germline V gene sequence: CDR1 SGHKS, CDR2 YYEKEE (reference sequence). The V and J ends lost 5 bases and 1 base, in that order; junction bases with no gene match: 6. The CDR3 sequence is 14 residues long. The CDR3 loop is CASSIIQGSYEQYF. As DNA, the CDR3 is TGTGCCAGCAGTATAATACAGGGGTCCTACGAGCAGTACTTC.

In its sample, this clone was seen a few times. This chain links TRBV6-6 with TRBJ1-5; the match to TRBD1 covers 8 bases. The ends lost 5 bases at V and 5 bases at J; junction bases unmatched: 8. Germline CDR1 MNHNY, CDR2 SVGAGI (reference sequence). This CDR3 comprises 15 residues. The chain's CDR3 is CASSRTGGGDQPQHF. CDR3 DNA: TGTGCCAGCAGTAGAACAGGGGGTGGTGATCAGCCCCAGCATTTT.

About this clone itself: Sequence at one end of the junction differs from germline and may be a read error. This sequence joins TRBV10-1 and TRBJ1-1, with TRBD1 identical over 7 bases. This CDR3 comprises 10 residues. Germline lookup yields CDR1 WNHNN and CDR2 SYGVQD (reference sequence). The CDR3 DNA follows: TGCGCCAGCAGTACAGGGGCCGCGGATTTT. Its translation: CASSTGAADF.

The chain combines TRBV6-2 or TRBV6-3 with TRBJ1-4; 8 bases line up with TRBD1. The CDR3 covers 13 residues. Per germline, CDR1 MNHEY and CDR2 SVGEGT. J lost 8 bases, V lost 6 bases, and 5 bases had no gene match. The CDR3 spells CASSRRTGEKLFF. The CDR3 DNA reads TGTGCCAGCAGCCGAAGGACAGGGGAAAAACTGTTTTTT.

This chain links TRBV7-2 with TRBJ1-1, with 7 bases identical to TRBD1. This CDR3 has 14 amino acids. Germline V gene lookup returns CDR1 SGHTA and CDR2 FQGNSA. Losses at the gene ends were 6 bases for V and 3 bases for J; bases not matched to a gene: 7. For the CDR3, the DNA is TGTGCCAGCAGTAACAGGGGCGGGGACACTGAAGCTTTCTTT. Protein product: CASSNRGGDTEAFF.

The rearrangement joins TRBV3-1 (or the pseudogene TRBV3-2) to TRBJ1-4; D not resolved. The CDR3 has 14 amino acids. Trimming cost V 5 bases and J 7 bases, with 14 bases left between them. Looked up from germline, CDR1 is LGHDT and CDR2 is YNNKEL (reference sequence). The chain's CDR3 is CASSSRGPPEKLFF. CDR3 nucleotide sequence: TGTGCCAGCAGCTCCCGCGGGCCTCCTGAAAAACTGTTTTTT.

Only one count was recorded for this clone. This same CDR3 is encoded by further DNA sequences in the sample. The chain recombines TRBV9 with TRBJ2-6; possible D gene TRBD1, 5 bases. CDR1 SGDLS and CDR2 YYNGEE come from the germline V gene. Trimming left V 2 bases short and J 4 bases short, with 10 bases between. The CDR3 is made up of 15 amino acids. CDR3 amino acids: CASSVSGSGANVLTF. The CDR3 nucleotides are TGTGCCAGCAGCGTTTCAGGGTCCGGGGCCAACGTCCTGACTTTC.

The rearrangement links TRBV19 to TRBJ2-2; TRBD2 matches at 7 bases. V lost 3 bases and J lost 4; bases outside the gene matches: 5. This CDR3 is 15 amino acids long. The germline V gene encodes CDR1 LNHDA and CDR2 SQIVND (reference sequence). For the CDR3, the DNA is TGTGCCAGTAGTATCCAGCGGGGAGGCACCGGGGAGCTGTTTTTT. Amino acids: CASSIQRGGTGELFF. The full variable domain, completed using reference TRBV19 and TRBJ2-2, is DGGITQSPKYLFRKEGQNVTLSCEQNLNHDAMYWYRQDPGQGLRLIYYSQIVNDFQKGDIAEGYSVSREKKESFPLTVTSAQKNPTAFYLCASSIQRGGTGELFFGEGSRLTVL.

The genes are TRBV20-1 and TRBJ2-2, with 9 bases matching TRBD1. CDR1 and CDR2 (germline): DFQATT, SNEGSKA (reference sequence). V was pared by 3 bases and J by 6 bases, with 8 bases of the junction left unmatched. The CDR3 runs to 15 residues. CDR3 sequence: CSASNWDRDPGELFF. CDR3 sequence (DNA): TGCAGTGCTAGTAATTGGGACAGGGACCCCGGGGAGCTGTTTTTT.

CDR3 sequence: CASSPTGGHTGELFF. CDR3 coding DNA: TGTGCCAGCAGTCCGACAGGGGGTCACACCGGGGAGCTGTTTTTT. The gene calls are TRBV6-1 and TRBJ2-2, with 9 bases lining up with TRBD1. V shed 5 bases and J 3 bases; nucleotides not matched to a gene: 4. Looked up from germline, CDR1 is MNHNS and CDR2 is SASEGT. The CDR3 covers 15 residues.

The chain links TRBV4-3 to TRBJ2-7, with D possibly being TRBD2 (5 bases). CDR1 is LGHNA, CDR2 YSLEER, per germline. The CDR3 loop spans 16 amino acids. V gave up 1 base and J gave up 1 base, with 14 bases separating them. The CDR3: CASSQVEGSESYEQYF. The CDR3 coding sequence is TGCGCCAGCAGCCAAGTTGAGGGATCCGAATCCTACGAGCAGTACTTC.

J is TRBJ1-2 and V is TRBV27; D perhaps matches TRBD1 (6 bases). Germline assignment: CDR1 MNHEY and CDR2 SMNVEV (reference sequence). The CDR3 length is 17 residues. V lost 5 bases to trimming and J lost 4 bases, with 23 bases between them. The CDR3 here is CASSPSTGTPGVYGYTF. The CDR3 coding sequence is TGTGCCAGCAGTCCGTCCACCGGGACACCTGGGGTCTATGGCTACACCTTC.

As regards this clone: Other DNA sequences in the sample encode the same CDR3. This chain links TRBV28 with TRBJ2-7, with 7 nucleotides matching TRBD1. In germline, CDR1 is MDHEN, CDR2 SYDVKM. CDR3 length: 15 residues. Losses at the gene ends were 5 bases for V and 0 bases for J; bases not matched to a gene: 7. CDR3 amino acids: CASSPLGTVSYEQYF. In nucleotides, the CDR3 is TGTGCCAGCAGTCCCTTAGGGACAGTCTCCTACGAGCAGTACTTC.

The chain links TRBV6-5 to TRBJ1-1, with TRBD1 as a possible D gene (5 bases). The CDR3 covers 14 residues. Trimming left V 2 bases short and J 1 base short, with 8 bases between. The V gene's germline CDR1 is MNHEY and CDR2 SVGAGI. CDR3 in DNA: TGTGCCAGCAGTTACCGGGGGTCGAACACTGAAGCTTTCTTT. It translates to CASSYRGSNTEAFF.

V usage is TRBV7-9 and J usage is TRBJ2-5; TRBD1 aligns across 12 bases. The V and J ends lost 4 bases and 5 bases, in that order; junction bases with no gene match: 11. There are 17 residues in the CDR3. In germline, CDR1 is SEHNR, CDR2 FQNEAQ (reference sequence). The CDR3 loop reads CASSSTPGQGAGETQYF. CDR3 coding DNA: TGTGCCAGCAGCTCGACTCCGGGACAGGGGGCCGGGGAGACCCAGTACTTC.

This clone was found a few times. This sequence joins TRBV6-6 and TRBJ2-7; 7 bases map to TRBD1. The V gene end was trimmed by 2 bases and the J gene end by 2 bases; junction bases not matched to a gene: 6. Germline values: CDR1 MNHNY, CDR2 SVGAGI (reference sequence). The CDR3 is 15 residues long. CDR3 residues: CASSYRQGDTYEQYF. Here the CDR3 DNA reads TGTGCCAGCAGTTACCGTCAGGGGGACACCTACGAGCAGTACTTC.

CDR3 sequence reads: CASSEYPGLGGDTQYF. The CDR3 bases are TGTGCCAGCAGCGAATACCCGGGACTAGGAGGCGATACGCAGTATTTT. The gene calls are TRBV3-1 (or the pseudogene TRBV3-2) and TRBJ2-3; 8 nucleotides line up with TRBD2. Germline trimming cut 5 bases from V and 6 bases from J; bases unmatched to any gene: 13. The CDR3 is 16 amino acids. Germline V gene sequence: CDR1 LGHDT, CDR2 YNNKEL (reference sequence).